The rows below give T cell receptor beta chains drawn from one sample of a study of blood T cell repertoires in COVID-19. TCRdb's table, derived via immunoSEQ multiplex PCR, lists solely in-frame clones and lacks some. In the table there are under 200,000 clones, about 93% of which are singletons. The sample taken for sequencing was peripheral blood. Receptor source: a man in his fifties with acute or convalescent COVID-19. CDR3s include the opening cysteine and the closing phenylalanine or tryptophan. D genes are given only for firm matches. Clone size, where shown, is once, few, many, or a class for clones that have expanded.

d_gene: NA; j_gene: TRBJ1-1; abundance: NA; v_gene: TRBV7-9; CDR3nt: TGTGCCAGCAGCTTTAAGCGTTTGGACACTGAAGCTTTCTTT; CDR3aa: CASSFKRLDTEAFF
d_gene: NA; j_gene: TRBJ1-6; abundance: once; v_gene: TRBV5-4; CDR3nt: TGTGCCAGCAGCCTAATTCAGGGCTCACCCCTCCACTTT; CDR3aa: CASSLIQGSPLHF
d_gene: NA; j_gene: TRBJ1-1; abundance: NA; v_gene: TRBV12-3/TRBV12-4; CDR3nt: TGTGCCAGCAGTTTAGGCAGGGTAAAAGCTTTCTTT; CDR3aa: CASSLGRVKAFF
d_gene: NA; j_gene: TRBJ1-4; abundance: NA; v_gene: TRBV7-9; CDR3nt: TGTGCCAGCAGCCGTTGGAGCGAAAAACTGTTTTTT; CDR3aa: CASSRWSEKLFF
d_gene: TRBD1; j_gene: TRBJ1-6; abundance: NA; v_gene: TRBV19; CDR3nt: TGTGCCAGTAGTAGTACAGGGGCCGGTAATTCACCCCTCCACTTT; CDR3aa: CASSSTGAGNSPLHF
d_gene: NA; j_gene: TRBJ1-1; abundance: NA; v_gene: TRBV6-1; CDR3nt: TGTGCCAGCAGTGAATGGGGGCGCGGGTCTGAAGCTTTCTTT; CDR3aa: CASSEWGRGSEAFF
d_gene: TRBD1; j_gene: TRBJ1-1; abundance: NA; v_gene: TRBV27; CDR3nt: TGTGCCAGCAGTTTATCGGACAGGGTCACTGAAGCTTTCTTT; CDR3aa: CASSLSDRVTEAFF
d_gene: NA; j_gene: TRBJ1-1; abundance: NA; v_gene: TRBV5-1; CDR3nt: TGCGCCAGCAGCACCGGGACTCAGATTGAAGCTTTCTTT; CDR3aa: CASSTGTQIEAFF
d_gene: TRBD1; j_gene: TRBJ1-1; abundance: NA; v_gene: TRBV29-1; CDR3nt: TGCAGCGTTGCGGGACAGGAAAGGAACACTGAAGCTTTCTTT; CDR3aa: CSVAGQERNTEAFF
d_gene: TRBD2; j_gene: TRBJ2-5; abundance: NA; v_gene: TRBV3-1/TRBV3-2; CDR3nt: TGTGCCAGCAGCCAAGAGGCGGGGGGGACCCAGTACTTC; CDR3aa: CASSQEAGGTQYF
d_gene: NA; j_gene: TRBJ2-3; abundance: NA; v_gene: TRBV28; CDR3nt: TGTGCCAGCAGTTCCCTAGCTTGGAAGACCGGCACAGATACGCAGTATTTT; CDR3aa: CASSSLAWKTGTDTQYF
d_gene: TRBD2; j_gene: TRBJ2-2; abundance: NA; v_gene: TRBV28; CDR3nt: TGTGCCAGCAGTTTACGCACTAGCGGGAGGGCTCGAGGGGAGCTGTTTTTT; CDR3aa: CASSLRTSGRARGELFF
d_gene: NA; j_gene: TRBJ2-2; abundance: few; v_gene: TRBV12-2; CDR3nt: TGTGCAAGTCGCCGAAGAGTTACCGGGGAGCTGTTTTTT; CDR3aa: CASRRRVTGELFF
d_gene: NA; j_gene: TRBJ1-4; abundance: NA; v_gene: TRBV19; CDR3nt: TGTGCCAGTAGTTACACAGTTAATGAAAAACTGTTTTTT; CDR3aa: CASSYTVNEKLFF
d_gene: NA; j_gene: TRBJ1-2; abundance: NA; v_gene: TRBV12-3/TRBV12-4; CDR3nt: TGTGCCAGCAGGGTGGACACAAACTATGGCTACACCTTC; CDR3aa: CASRVDTNYGYTF
d_gene: NA; j_gene: TRBJ2-2; abundance: NA; v_gene: TRBV6-5; CDR3nt: TGTGCCAGCAGCGGGAACACCGGGGAGCTGTTTTTT; CDR3aa: CASSGNTGELFF
d_gene: NA; j_gene: TRBJ2-1; abundance: NA; v_gene: TRBV20-1; CDR3nt: TGCAGTGCTAGCAGGGGCAATGAGCAGTTCTTC; CDR3aa: CSASRGNEQFF
d_gene: NA; j_gene: TRBJ2-7; abundance: NA; v_gene: TRBV5-8; CDR3nt: TGTGCCAGCAGCTTGGCGGGGAGAGGCTACGAGCAGTACTTC; CDR3aa: CASSLAGRGYEQYF
d_gene: NA; j_gene: TRBJ2-2; abundance: NA; v_gene: TRBV29-1; CDR3nt: TGCAGCGTTACCCCGGACACCGGGGAGCTGTTTTTT; CDR3aa: CSVTPDTGELFF
d_gene: TRBD2; j_gene: TRBJ2-1; abundance: NA; v_gene: TRBV28; CDR3nt: TGTGCCAGCAGTTTATTGGGACTAGCGGGAGGGCGCTCCTACAATGAGCAGTTCTTC; CDR3aa: CASSLLGLAGGRSYNEQFF
d_gene: TRBD1; j_gene: TRBJ2-5; abundance: NA; v_gene: TRBV7-9; CDR3nt: TGTGCCAGCAGACAGGACAGGGGGTCGATAGAGACCCAGTACTTC; CDR3aa: CASRQDRGSIETQYF
d_gene: NA; j_gene: TRBJ2-2; abundance: NA; v_gene: TRBV11-3; CDR3nt: TGTGCCAGCAGCAAGACACGTCTGTCCGGGGAGCTGTTTTTT; CDR3aa: CASSKTRLSGELFF
d_gene: NA; j_gene: TRBJ1-3; abundance: NA; v_gene: TRBV13; CDR3nt: TGTGCCAGCAGCCCCACAGTAGGAAACACCATATATTTT; CDR3aa: CASSPTVGNTIYF
d_gene: NA; j_gene: TRBJ2-7; abundance: NA; v_gene: TRBV27; CDR3nt: TGTGCCAGCAGGAGCGGCAACTCCTACGAGCAGTACTTC; CDR3aa: CASRSGNSYEQYF
d_gene: TRBD1; j_gene: TRBJ1-2; abundance: NA; v_gene: TRBV5-1; CDR3nt: TGCGCCAGCAGCGGCGGGACAGGGCTGGGCTACACCTTC; CDR3aa: CASSGGTGLGYTF
d_gene: TRBD2; j_gene: TRBJ2-1; abundance: NA; v_gene: TRBV6-1; CDR3nt: TGTGCCAGCAGTGGCCTAGCGGGGGAAACTATGGATGAGCAGTTCTTC; CDR3aa: CASSGLAGETMDEQFF
d_gene: NA; j_gene: TRBJ1-2; abundance: NA; v_gene: TRBV7-9; CDR3nt: TGTGCCAGCAGAGGTGAAACAGGCCCCTATGGCTACACCTTC; CDR3aa: CASRGETGPYGYTF
d_gene: TRBD2; j_gene: TRBJ2-3; abundance: NA; v_gene: TRBV18; CDR3nt: TGTGCCAGCTCAACGGGAGGGCTGGGAGATACGCAGTATTTT; CDR3aa: CASSTGGLGDTQYF
d_gene: NA; j_gene: TRBJ1-5; abundance: NA; v_gene: TRBV5-5; CDR3nt: TGTGCCAGCAGCTTGGGGGTCCCCGGGAGCAATCAGCCCCAGCATTTT; CDR3aa: CASSLGVPGSNQPQHF
d_gene: NA; j_gene: TRBJ1-5; abundance: NA; v_gene: TRBV20-1; CDR3nt: TGCAGTGCTAGTATTTCAAGAGACAGGCACCAGTATAGCAATCAGCCCCAGCATTTT; CDR3aa: CSASISRDRHQYSNQPQHF
d_gene: NA; j_gene: TRBJ2-1; abundance: NA; v_gene: TRBV7-9; CDR3nt: TGTGCCAGCAGGCCGAGGTTCAATGAGCAGTTCTTC; CDR3aa: CASRPRFNEQFF
d_gene: TRBD2; j_gene: TRBJ2-7; abundance: NA; v_gene: TRBV4-2; CDR3nt: TGTGCCAGCAGCCAAGGGACGATAAGCGGGAGTTCCTACGAGCAGTACTTC; CDR3aa: CASSQGTISGSSYEQYF
d_gene: NA; j_gene: TRBJ2-3; abundance: NA; v_gene: TRBV25-1; CDR3nt: TGTGCCAGCAGTGCCGCGGATTCACCGGACAGTCCGGAAGATACGCAGTATTTT; CDR3aa: CASSAADSPDSPEDTQYF
d_gene: TRBD1; j_gene: TRBJ1-4; abundance: NA; v_gene: TRBV4-2; CDR3nt: TGTGCCAGCGGCCGACAGGGTAATGAAAAACTGTTTTTT; CDR3aa: CASGRQGNEKLFF